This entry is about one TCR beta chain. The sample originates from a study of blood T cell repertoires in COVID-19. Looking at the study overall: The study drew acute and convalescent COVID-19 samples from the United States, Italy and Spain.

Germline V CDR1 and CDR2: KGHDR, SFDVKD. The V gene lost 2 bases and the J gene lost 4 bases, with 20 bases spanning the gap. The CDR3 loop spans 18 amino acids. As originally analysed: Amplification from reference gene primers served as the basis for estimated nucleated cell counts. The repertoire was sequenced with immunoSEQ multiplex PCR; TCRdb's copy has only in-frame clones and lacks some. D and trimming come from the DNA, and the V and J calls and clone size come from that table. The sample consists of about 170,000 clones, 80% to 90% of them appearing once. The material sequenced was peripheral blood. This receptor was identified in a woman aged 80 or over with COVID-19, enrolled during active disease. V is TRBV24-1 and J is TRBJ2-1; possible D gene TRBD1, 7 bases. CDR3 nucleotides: TGTGCCACCAGTGATTCTGGAGGGGGCTTTTTTTTGTACAATGAGCAGTTCTTC. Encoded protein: CATSDSGGGFFLYNEQFF.